The 8 T cell receptor beta chains below all came from one sample that was sequenced in a study of T cells in Graves' hyperthyroidism and ophthalmopathy (dated by TCRdb to about 2019). The library relied on multiplex PCR. The sequencer listed for this sample is Illumina HiSeq 2000. The TCR beta CDR3 regions were amplified from the RNA transcripts. A first-round RT-PCR of the TCR CDR3 used the HTBI primer set with the Qiagen OneStep RT-PCR kit. Clones were called with MiXCR by TCRdb after fastp trimmed the public reads at Q25, and only in-frame beta chains were retained. Records with the same CDR3 protein are collapsed into one entry carrying the most frequent genes and DNA. This sample gives under 700,000 distinct CDR3 sequences in total; about 43% of them show up just once. 8.2% of the sample comes from the top ten. Sequencing was done on a sample of peripheral blood or thyroid tissue (not recorded which). The source of these receptors is a woman younger than 35 with Graves' hyperthyroidism. Donor details come from another sample of the same person, matched by shared clones.

This clonotype was counted between two and nine times. The chain carries TRBV19 and TRBJ1-1; D not certain. The CDR3 sequence is 14 residues long. The germline V and J ends were trimmed by 5 bases and 3 bases, with 13 bases remaining between them. Germline CDR1 LNHDA, CDR2 SQIVND (reference sequence). The chain's CDR3 is CASSWTDGYTEAFF. In DNA, the CDR3 is TGTGCCAGTAGTTGGACGGACGGATACACTGAAGCTTTCTTT.

V usage is TRBV29-1 and J usage is TRBJ2-5; 14 positions match TRBD2. CDR1 is SQVTM and CDR2 is ANQGSEA in the germline V gene. CDR3 length equals 14 residues. The J segment lost 4 bases and the V segment lost 5 bases, leaving 3 bases of the junction unmatched. Here the CDR3 DNA reads TGCAGCGTTCGCGGACTAGCGGGAGGAGAGACCCAGTACTTC. It codes for CSVRGLAGGETQYF.

The chain combines TRBV20-1 with TRBJ1-6; maybe TRBD1 (5 bases). The CDR3 runs 12 residues. Germline CDR1 reads DFQATT; CDR2 reads SNEGSKA (reference sequence). Trimming shortened V by 5 bases and J by 7 bases, and 9 bases separated the two germline ends. CDR3 nucleotide sequence: TGCAGTGCTCATACAGGAAATTCACCCCTCCACTTT. This encodes CSAHTGNSPLHF.

This clonotype was seen at least ten times. This sequence joins TRBV7-9 and TRBJ1-2; D possibly corresponds to TRBD1 (6 bases). Per the germline V gene, CDR1 is SEHNR and CDR2 is FQNEAQ (reference sequence). The CDR3 has 14 residues. V lost 1 base to trimming and J lost 4 bases, with 10 bases between them. Here the CDR3 reads CASSLGQATYGYTF. CDR3 in DNA: TGTGCCAGCAGCTTAGGACAGGCCACCTATGGCTACACCTTC. Based on the CDR3 plus reference TRBV7-9 and TRBJ1-2, the full variable domain is DTGVSQNPRHKITKRGQNVTFRCDPISEHNRLYWYRQTLGQGPEFLTYFQNEAQLEKSRLLSDRFSAERPKGSFSTLEIQRTEQGDSAMYLCASSLGQATYGYTFGSGTRLTVV.

The genes are TRBV7-2 and TRBJ2-6; D is uncertain. CDR1 is SGHTA and CDR2 is FQGNSA in the germline V gene. This CDR3 is 19 amino acids long. V lost 2 bases to trimming and J lost 0 bases, with 17 bases between them. Here the CDR3 reads CASSLWAALTISGANVLTF. The DNA of the CDR3 is TGTGCCAGCAGCTTATGGGCGGCCCTAACAATCTCTGGGGCCAACGTCCTGACTTTC. The whole variable domain, remainder taken from reference TRBV7-2 and TRBJ2-6, is GAGVSQSPSNKVTEKGKDVELRCDPISGHTALYWYRQSLGQGLEFLIYFQGNSAPDKSGLPSDRFSAERTGGSVSTLTIQRTQQEDSAVYLCASSLWAALTISGANVLTFGAGSRLTVL.

This rearrangement joins TRBV7-2 to TRBJ2-5; 11 bases agree with TRBD2. This CDR3 is built from 15 residues. Germline CDR1 SGHTA, CDR2 FQGNSA. With 4 bases clipped from V and 5 bases from J, the junction kept 6 bases outside the gene matches. The CDR3 nucleotides read TGTGCCAGCAGCTCCCTTAGCGGGAGGGGGGAGACCCAGTACTTC. Its translation: CASSSLSGRGETQYF. The full variable domain, in which reference TRBV7-2 and TRBJ2-5 provide the parts outside the CDR3, is GAGVSQSPSNKVTEKGKDVELRCDPISGHTALYWYRQSLGQGLEFLIYFQGNSAPDKSGLPSDRFSAERTGGSVSTLTIQRTQQEDSAVYLCASSSLSGRGETQYFGPGTRLLVL.

V is TRBV7-9 and J is TRBJ2-5, with D possibly TRBD1 on 5 matching bases. Trimming pared 5 bases from V and 5 bases from J, leaving 15 bases between. Germline loops: CDR1 SEHNR, CDR2 FQNEAQ (reference sequence). The CDR3 has 14 residues. The chain's CDR3 is CASSLSVDSETQYF. The DNA for the CDR3 is TGTGCCAGCAGCCTTTCCGTTGACAGTGAGACCCAGTACTTC.

The chain couples TRBV9 to TRBJ2-2; TRBD1 matches 9 bases. This CDR3 contains 14 residues. Germline lookup yields CDR1 SGDLS and CDR2 YYNGEE. V was pared by 7 bases and J by 3 bases, with 4 bases of the junction left unmatched. CDR3 bases: TGTGCCAGCCGCCGGGACAGGGACACCGGGGAGCTGTTTTTT. Translated: CASRRDRDTGELFF.